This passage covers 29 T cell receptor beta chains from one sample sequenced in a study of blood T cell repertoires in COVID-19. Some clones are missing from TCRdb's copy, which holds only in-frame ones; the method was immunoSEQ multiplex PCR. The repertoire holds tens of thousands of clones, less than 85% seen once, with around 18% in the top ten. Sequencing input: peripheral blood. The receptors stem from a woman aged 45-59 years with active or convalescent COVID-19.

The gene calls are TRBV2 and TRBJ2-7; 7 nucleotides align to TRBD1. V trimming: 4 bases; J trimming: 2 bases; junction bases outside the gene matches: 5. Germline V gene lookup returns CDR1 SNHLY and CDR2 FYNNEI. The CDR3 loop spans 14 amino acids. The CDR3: CASSGDRQPYEQYF. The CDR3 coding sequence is TGTGCCAGCAGTGGGGACAGACAGCCCTACGAGCAGTACTTC.

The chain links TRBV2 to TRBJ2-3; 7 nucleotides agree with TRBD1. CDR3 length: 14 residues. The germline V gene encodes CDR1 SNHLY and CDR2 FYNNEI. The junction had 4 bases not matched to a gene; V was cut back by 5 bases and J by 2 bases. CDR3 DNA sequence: TGTGCCAGCAGTAGACAGGGACCCACAGATACGCAGTATTTT. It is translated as CASSRQGPTDTQYF.

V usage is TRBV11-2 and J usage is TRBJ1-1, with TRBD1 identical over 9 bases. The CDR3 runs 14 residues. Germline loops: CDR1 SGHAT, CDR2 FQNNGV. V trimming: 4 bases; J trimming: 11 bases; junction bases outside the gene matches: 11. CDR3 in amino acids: CASSYGTGYLFAFF. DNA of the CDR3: TGTGCCAGCAGCTACGGGACAGGGTATTTGTTTGCTTTCTTT. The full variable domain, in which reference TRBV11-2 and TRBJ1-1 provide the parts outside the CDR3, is EAGVAQSPRYKIIEKRQSVAFWCNPISGHATLYWYQQILGQGPKLLIQFQNNGVVDDSQLPKDRFSAERLKGVDSTLKIQPAKLEDSAVYLCASSYGTGYLFAFFGQGTRLTVV.

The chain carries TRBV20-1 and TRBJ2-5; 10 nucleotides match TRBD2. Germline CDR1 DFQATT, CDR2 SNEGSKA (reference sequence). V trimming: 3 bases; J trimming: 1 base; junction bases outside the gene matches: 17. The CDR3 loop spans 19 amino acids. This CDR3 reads CSASFFGASGSLRQETQYF. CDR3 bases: TGCAGTGCTAGTTTTTTCGGGGCTAGCGGGAGTTTGCGCCAAGAGACCCAGTACTTC.

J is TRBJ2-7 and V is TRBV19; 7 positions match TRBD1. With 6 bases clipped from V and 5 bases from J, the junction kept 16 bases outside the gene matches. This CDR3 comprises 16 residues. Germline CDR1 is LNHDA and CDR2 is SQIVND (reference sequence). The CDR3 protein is CASSFYRQGMFHEQYF. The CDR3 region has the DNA TGTGCCAGTAGCTTCTACCGACAGGGCATGTTCCACGAGCAGTACTTC.

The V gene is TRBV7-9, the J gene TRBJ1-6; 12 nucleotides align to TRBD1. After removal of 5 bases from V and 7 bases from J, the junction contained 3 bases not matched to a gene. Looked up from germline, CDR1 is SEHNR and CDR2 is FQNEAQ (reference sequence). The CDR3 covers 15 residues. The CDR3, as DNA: TGTGCCAGCAGCCGGGACAGGGGGCGGAATTCACCCCTCCACTTT. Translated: CASSRDRGRNSPLHF.

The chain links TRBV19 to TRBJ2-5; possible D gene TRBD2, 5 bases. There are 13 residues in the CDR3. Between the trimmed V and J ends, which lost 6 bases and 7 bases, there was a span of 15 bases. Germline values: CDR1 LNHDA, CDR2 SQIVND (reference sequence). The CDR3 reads CASRFSSAGTQYF. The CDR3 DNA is TGTGCCAGTAGGTTTTCGTCGGCGGGGACCCAGTACTTC.

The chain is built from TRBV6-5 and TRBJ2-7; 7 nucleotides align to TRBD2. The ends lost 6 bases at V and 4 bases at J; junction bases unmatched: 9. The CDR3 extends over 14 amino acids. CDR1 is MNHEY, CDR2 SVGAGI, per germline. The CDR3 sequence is CASSRVTGGYEQYF. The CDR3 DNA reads TGTGCCAGCAGCAGGGTAACGGGAGGATACGAGCAGTACTTC.

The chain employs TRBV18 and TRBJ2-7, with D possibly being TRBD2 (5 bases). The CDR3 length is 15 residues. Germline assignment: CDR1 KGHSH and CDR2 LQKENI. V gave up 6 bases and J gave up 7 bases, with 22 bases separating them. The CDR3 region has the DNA TGTGCCAGCTCCGAAAGGTCAGCAGGCCCGGGAGAGCAGTACTTC. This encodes CASSERSAGPGEQYF. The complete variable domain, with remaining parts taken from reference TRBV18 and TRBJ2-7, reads NAGVMQNPRHLVRRRGQEARLRCSPMKGHSHVYWYRQLPEEGLKFMVYLQKENIIDESGMPKERFSAEFPKEGPSILRIQQVVRGDSAAYFCASSERSAGPGEQYFGPGTRLTVT.

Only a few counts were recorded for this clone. The CDR3, as DNA: TGTGCCAGCAGCGAACAGGGCGGCTATGGCTACACCTTC. Translation: CASSEQGGYGYTF. This sequence joins TRBV11-3 and TRBJ1-2, with a weak D call TRBD1 (6 bases). V was shortened by 5 bases and J by 4 bases, with 11 bases between the two germline ends. Germline V lookup: CDR1 SGHNT, CDR2 YENEEA. CDR3 length equals 13 residues.

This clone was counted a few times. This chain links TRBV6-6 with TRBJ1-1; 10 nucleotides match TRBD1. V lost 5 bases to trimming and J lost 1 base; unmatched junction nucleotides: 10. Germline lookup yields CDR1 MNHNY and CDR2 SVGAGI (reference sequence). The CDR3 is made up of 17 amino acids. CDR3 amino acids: CASSRQGAGVGNTEAFF. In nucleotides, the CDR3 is TGTGCCAGCAGTCGACAGGGGGCTGGAGTAGGGAACACTGAAGCTTTCTTT.

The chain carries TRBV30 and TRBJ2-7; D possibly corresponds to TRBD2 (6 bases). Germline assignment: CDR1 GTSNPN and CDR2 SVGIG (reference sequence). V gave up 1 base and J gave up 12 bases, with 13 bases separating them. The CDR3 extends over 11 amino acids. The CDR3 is CAWSGAGGRYF. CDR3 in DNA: TGTGCCTGGAGTGGAGCCGGGGGTCGGTACTTC.

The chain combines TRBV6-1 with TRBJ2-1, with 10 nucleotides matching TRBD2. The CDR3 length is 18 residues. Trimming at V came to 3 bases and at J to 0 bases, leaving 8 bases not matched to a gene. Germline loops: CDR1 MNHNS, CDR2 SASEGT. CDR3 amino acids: CASSEYGSGRSSYNEQFF. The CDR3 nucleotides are TGTGCCAGCAGTGAGTATGGTAGCGGGAGGAGCTCCTACAATGAGCAGTTCTTC.

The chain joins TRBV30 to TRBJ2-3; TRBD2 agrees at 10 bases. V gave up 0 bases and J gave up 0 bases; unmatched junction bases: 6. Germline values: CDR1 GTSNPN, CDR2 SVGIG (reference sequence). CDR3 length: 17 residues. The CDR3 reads CAWSVGTSDPSTDTQYF. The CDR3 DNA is TGTGCCTGGAGTGTAGGGACTAGCGACCCTAGCACAGATACGCAGTATTTT. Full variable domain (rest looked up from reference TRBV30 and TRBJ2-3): SQTIHQWPATLVQPVGSPLSLECTVEGTSNPNLYWYRQAAGRGLQLLFYSVGIGQISSEVPQNLSASRPQDRQFILSSKKLLLSDSGFYLCAWSVGTSDPSTDTQYFGPGTRLTVL.

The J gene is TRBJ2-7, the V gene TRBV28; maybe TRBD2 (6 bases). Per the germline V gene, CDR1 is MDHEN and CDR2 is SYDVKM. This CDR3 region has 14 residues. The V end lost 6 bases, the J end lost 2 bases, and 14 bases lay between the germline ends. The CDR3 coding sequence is TGTGCCAGCAGACCTCTAGCGCCGACCTACGAGCAGTACTTC. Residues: CASRPLAPTYEQYF.

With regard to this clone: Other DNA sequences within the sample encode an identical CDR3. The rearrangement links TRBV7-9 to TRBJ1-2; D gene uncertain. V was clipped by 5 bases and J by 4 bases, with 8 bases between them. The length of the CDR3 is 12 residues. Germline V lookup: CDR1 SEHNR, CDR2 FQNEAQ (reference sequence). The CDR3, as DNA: TGTGCCAGCAGCCTTGAGGGCTATGGCTACACCTTC. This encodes CASSLEGYGYTF.

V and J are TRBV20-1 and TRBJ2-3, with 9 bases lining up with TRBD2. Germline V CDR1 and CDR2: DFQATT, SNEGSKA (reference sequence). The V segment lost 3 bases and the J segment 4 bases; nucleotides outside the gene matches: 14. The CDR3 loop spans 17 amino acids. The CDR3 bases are TGCAGTGCTAGTAGCGGGAGCTCCGCGTCAGCGGCAGATACGCAGTATTTT. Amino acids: CSASSGSSASAADTQYF.

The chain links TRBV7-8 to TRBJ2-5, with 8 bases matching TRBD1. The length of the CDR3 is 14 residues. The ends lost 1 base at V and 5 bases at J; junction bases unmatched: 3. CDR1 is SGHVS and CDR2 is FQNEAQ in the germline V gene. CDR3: CASSLGTGMETQYF. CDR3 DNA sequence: TGTGCCAGCAGCTTAGGGACAGGGATGGAGACCCAGTACTTC.

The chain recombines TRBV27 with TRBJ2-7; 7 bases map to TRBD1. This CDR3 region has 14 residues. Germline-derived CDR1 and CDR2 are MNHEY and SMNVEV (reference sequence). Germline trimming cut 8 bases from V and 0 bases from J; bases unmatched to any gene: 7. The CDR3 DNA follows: TGTGCCAGCGGTCAGGACAGGAACTCCTACGAGCAGTACTTC. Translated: CASGQDRNSYEQYF.

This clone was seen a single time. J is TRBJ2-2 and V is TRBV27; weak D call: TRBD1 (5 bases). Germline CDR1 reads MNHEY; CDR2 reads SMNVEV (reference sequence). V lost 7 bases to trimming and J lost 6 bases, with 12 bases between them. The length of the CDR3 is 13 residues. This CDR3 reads CASISRDSGELFF. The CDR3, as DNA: TGTGCCAGCATATCCAGGGATTCCGGGGAGCTGTTTTTT.

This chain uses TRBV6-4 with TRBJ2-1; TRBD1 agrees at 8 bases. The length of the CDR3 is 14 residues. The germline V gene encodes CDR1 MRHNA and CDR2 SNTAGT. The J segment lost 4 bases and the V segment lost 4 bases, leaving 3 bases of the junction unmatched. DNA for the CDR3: TGTGCCAGCAGTGTTGACAGGGGATACAATGAGCAGTTCTTC. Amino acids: CASSVDRGYNEQFF.

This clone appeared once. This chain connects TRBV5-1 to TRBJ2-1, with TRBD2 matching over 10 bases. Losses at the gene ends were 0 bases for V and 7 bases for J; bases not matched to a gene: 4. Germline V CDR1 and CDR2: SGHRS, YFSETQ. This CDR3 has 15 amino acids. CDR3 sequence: CASSLGLAGINEQFF. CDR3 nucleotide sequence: TGCGCCAGCAGCTTGGGACTAGCGGGCATAAATGAGCAGTTCTTC. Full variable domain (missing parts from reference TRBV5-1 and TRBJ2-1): KAGVTQTPRYLIKTRGQQVTLSCSPISGHRSVSWYQQTPGQGLQFLFEYFSETQRNKGNFPGRFSGRQFSNSRSEMNVSTLELGDSALYLCASSLGLAGINEQFFGPGTRLTVL.

CDR3 sequence (DNA): TGTGCCAGCAGCCAAGGGGCTAGCGGGAGGTCTGAGCAGTTCTTC. It translates to CASSQGASGRSEQFF. The rearrangement uses TRBV3-1 (or the pseudogene TRBV3-2) and TRBJ2-1; 11 bases are shared with TRBD2. Germline values: CDR1 LGHDT, CDR2 YNNKEL (reference sequence). The CDR3 extends over 15 amino acids. Trimming cost V 1 base and J 9 bases; bases outside gene matches: 5.

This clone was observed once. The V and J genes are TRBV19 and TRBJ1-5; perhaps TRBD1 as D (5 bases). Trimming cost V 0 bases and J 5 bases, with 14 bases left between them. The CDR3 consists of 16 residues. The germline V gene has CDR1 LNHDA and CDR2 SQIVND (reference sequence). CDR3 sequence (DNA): TGTGCCAGTAGTATAGATCACCGGGACTCATATCAGCCCCAGCATTTT. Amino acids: CASSIDHRDSYQPQHF.

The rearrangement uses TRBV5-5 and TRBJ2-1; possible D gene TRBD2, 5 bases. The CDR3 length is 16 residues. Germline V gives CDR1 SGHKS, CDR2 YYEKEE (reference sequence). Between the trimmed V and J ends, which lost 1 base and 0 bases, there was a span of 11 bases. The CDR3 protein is CASSLFRRASYNEQFF. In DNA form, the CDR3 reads TGTGCCAGCAGCTTGTTTCGGCGGGCCTCCTACAATGAGCAGTTCTTC.

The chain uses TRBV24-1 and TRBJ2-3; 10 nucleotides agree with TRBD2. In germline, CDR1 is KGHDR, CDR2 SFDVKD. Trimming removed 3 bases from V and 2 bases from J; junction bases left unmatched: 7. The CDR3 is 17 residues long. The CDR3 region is CATSDPLAGAITDTQYF. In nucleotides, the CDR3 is TGTGCCACCAGTGATCCGCTAGCGGGAGCCATCACAGATACGCAGTATTTT.

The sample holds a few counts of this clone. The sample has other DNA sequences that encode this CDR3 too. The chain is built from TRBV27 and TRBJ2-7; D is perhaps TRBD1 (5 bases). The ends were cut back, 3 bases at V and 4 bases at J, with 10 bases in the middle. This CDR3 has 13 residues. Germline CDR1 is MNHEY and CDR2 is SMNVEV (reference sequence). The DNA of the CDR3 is TGTGCCAGCAGTTTTGGGGCGGCTTACGAGCAGTACTTC. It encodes CASSFGAAYEQYF.

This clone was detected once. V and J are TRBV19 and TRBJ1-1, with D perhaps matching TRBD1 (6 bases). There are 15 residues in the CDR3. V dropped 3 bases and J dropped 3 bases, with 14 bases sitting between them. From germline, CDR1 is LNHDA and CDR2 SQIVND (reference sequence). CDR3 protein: CASSMRQAPYTEAFF. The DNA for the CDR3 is TGTGCCAGTAGTATGAGACAGGCCCCTTACACTGAAGCTTTCTTT. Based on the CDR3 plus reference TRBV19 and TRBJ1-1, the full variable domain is DGGITQSPKYLFRKEGQNVTLSCEQNLNHDAMYWYRQDPGQGLRLIYYSQIVNDFQKGDIAEGYSVSREKKESFPLTVTSAQKNPTAFYLCASSMRQAPYTEAFFGQGTRLTVV.

CDR3 protein: CSVRLTHEQFF. In nucleotides, the CDR3 is TGCAGTGTCCGACTCACCCATGAGCAGTTCTTC. This sequence joins TRBV20-1 and TRBJ2-1; D is unclear. Germline CDR1 and CDR2: DFQATT and SNEGSKA (reference sequence). The CDR3 has 11 amino acids. Deletions cut 7 bases from V and 8 bases from J, with 12 bases between.